The 18 T cell receptor beta chains reported below all come from one sample, sequenced in a study of cytomegalovirus exposure and HLA in healthy donors. TCRdb's table, derived via immunoSEQ multiplex PCR, lists solely in-frame clones and lacks some. Of over 250,000 clones listed, 65% to 90% are singletons. Sequencing was done on a sample of PBMCs. The receptors originated from a woman between 18 and 29 years old in good health and CMV-seronegative.

The chain combines TRBV6-1 with TRBJ1-2; 8 nucleotides agree with TRBD1. The ends lost 11 bases at V and 4 bases at J; junction bases unmatched: 15. In germline, CDR1 is MNHNS, CDR2 SASEGT. The CDR3 is 15 amino acids. In DNA, the CDR3 is TGTGCCGGTGAAAAGGGACAGGATGGCTTCTATGGCTACACCTTC. Amino acid sequence: CAGEKGQDGFYGYTF.

This chain uses TRBV4-2 with TRBJ2-1, with 14 bases lining up with TRBD2. Germline V gene lookup returns CDR1 LGHNA and CDR2 YNFKEQ. Trimming removed 3 bases from V and 3 bases from J; junction bases left unmatched: 1. This CDR3 is 16 amino acids long. The CDR3 protein is CASSQGLAGDYNEQFF. The CDR3 DNA sequence: TGTGCCAGCAGCCAGGGACTAGCGGGAGACTACAATGAGCAGTTCTTC.

This clone showed up just once. V gene TRBV25-1 combines with J gene TRBJ2-3, with TRBD1 matching 8 bases. Germline V lookup: CDR1 MGHDK, CDR2 SYGVNS. The CDR3 length is 16 residues. V dropped 0 bases and J dropped 3; count of bases not matched to a gene: 5. The chain's CDR3 is CASSEYQGATTDTQYF. CDR3 coding DNA: TGTGCCAGCAGTGAATACCAGGGGGCGACAACAGATACGCAGTATTTT.

This chain connects TRBV9 to TRBJ2-3, with TRBD2 matching over 10 bases. V shed 1 base and J 5 bases; nucleotides not matched to a gene: 10. CDR3 length: 17 residues. Germline-derived CDR1 and CDR2 are SGDLS and YYNGEE. The DNA of the CDR3 is TGTGCCAGCAGCGTAACCGGAGCGGGGGGGCCGGGAGATACGCAGTATTTT. Translation: CASSVTGAGGPGDTQYF.

The J gene is TRBJ1-1, the V gene TRBV29-1; D gene ambiguous. V lost 6 bases and J lost 2, with 16 bases in between. The germline V gene encodes CDR1 SQVTM and CDR2 ANQGSEA. The CDR3 consists of 14 residues. CDR3 nucleotides: TGCAGCGTGCTTGGTAGCATTACAAACACTGAAGCTTTCTTT. This translates into CSVLGSITNTEAFF.

This clone has a count of ten or more. The sample has other DNA sequences that encode this CDR3 too. This CDR3 reads CASSYQRTDTNEQFF. In DNA, the CDR3 is TGTGCCAGCAGTTACCAACGGACTGACACCAATGAGCAGTTCTTC. This chain connects TRBV6-5 to TRBJ2-1; a possible D gene is TRBD2 (5 bases). V was trimmed by 2 bases and J by 6 bases, leaving 14 bases between them. This CDR3 has 15 residues. Germline CDR1 is MNHEY and CDR2 is SVGAGI.

A single count supports this clone. The V and J genes are TRBV10-3 and TRBJ1-2; 8 nucleotides line up with TRBD1. CDR3 length: 14 amino acids. Germline CDR1 and CDR2: ENHRY and SYGVKD. The V gene end was trimmed by 1 base and the J gene end by 8 bases; junction bases not matched to a gene: 6. This CDR3 is CAISEFPDRGGYTF. The CDR3 DNA reads TGTGCCATCAGTGAGTTCCCAGACAGGGGCGGCTACACCTTC.

V usage is TRBV27 and J usage is TRBJ1-3, with D possibly TRBD1 on 5 matching bases. Trimming stripped 6 bases from V and 0 bases from J, with 9 bases between. Germline V lookup: CDR1 MNHEY, CDR2 SMNVEV (reference sequence). The CDR3 extends over 14 amino acids. DNA of the CDR3: TGTGCCAGCAGCCGACAGATCTCTGGAAACACCATATATTTT. It translates to CASSRQISGNTIYF.

This rearrangement joins TRBV2 to TRBJ2-7, with 7 bases that match TRBD1. Unmatched junction bases numbered 2, after V lost 3 bases and J lost 6 bases. The CDR3 is 12 amino acids. Germline V gene sequence: CDR1 SNHLY, CDR2 FYNNEI. The CDR3 loop reads CASSDYRGEQYF. For the CDR3, the DNA is TGTGCCAGCAGTGATTACAGGGGCGAGCAGTACTTC.

The V call is TRBV27, the J call TRBJ1-6; tentatively, D is TRBD1 (6 bases). The CDR3 sequence is 15 residues long. V lost 7 bases and J 6 bases, leaving 16 bases between the germline ends. CDR1 and CDR2 (germline): MNHEY, SMNVEV (reference sequence). The CDR3 region has the DNA TGTGCCAGCACGGCAGGGGACCGGATTAATTCACCCCTCCACTTT. As protein: CASTAGDRINSPLHF.

This clone has just a few counts. J is TRBJ2-5 and V is TRBV28, with TRBD2 as a possible D gene (6 bases). Germline V gene sequence: CDR1 MDHEN, CDR2 SYDVKM. The CDR3 runs 16 residues. V lost 4 bases, J lost 7 bases, and 22 bases lay in between. The CDR3 protein is CASSSLAGTDLRTQYF. CDR3 sequence (DNA): TGTGCCAGCAGTTCCCTAGCCGGGACTGACTTGAGGACCCAGTACTTC.

The V gene is TRBV9, the J gene TRBJ2-7, with 11 bases aligning to TRBD2. Germline V gene data show CDR1 as SGDLS and CDR2 as YYNGEE. V shed 4 bases, J shed 1 base, and the junction held 13 bases outside the gene matches. The CDR3 consists of 18 residues. The CDR3 sequence is CASSHGTSGPLNSYEQYF. The CDR3, as DNA: TGTGCCAGCAGCCATGGGACTAGCGGACCACTAAATTCCTACGAGCAGTACTTC.

This chain uses TRBV30 with TRBJ1-1; D is perhaps TRBD1 (5 bases). Germline CDR1 is GTSNPN and CDR2 is SVGIG (reference sequence). The ends were cut back, 0 bases at V and 1 base at J, with 9 bases in the middle. The CDR3 length is 14 residues. CDR3 region: CAWSVKGPNTEAFF. CDR3 nucleotides: TGTGCCTGGAGTGTGAAGGGGCCGAACACTGAAGCTTTCTTT.

This chain links TRBV11-1 with TRBJ2-5; a possible D gene is TRBD2 (5 bases). Trimming pared 2 bases from V and 0 bases from J, leaving 10 bases between. The germline V gene encodes CDR1 SGHAT and CDR2 FQDESV (reference sequence). The CDR3 is made up of 15 amino acids. The CDR3 loop is CASSLIAGHQETQYF. The CDR3 DNA reads as TGTGCCAGCAGCTTAATTGCGGGCCACCAAGAGACCCAGTACTTC. Full variable domain (remainder filled in from reference TRBV11-1 and TRBJ2-5): EAEVAQSPRYKITEKSQAVAFWCDPISGHATLYWYRQILGQGPELLVQFQDESVVDDSQLPKDRFSAERLKGVDSTLKIQPAELGDSAMYLCASSLIAGHQETQYFGPGTRLLVL.

The CDR3 loop is CAISPTGEETQYF. The CDR3, as DNA: TGTGCCATCAGTCCGACAGGGGAAGAGACCCAGTACTTC. The J gene is TRBJ2-5, the V gene TRBV10-3; 8 bases align to TRBD1. The CDR3 has 13 residues. Trimming at V came to 5 bases and at J to 3 bases, leaving 2 bases not matched to a gene. Per germline, CDR1 ENHRY and CDR2 SYGVKD.

This chain links TRBV5-1 with TRBJ2-7; the D gene is possibly TRBD1 (6 bases). Trimming cost V 3 bases and J 5 bases, with 15 bases left between them. CDR1 and CDR2 from the germline V gene are SGHRS and YFSETQ. The CDR3 contains 14 residues. The CDR3 protein is CASSSGTNLDEQYF. CDR3 sequence (DNA): TGCGCCAGCAGCTCCGGGACAAATCTTGACGAGCAGTACTTC.

The chain is built from TRBV4-1 and TRBJ2-3, with 9 bases aligning to TRBD2. V dropped 4 bases and J dropped 4; count of bases not matched to a gene: 15. Germline V gives CDR1 MGHRA, CDR2 YSYEKL. The CDR3 consists of 18 residues. CDR3 sequence (DNA): TGCGCCAGCAGCCTCCTTCCGGTTCTGCGGGGGGGCCCAGATACGCAGTATTTT. Residues: CASSLLPVLRGGPDTQYF.

The chain joins TRBV6-5 to TRBJ1-2; TRBD1 aligns across 8 bases. CDR1 and CDR2 from the germline V gene are MNHEY and SVGAGI. Germline trimming cut 3 bases from V and 8 bases from J; bases unmatched to any gene: 5. The CDR3 sequence is 13 residues long. The CDR3 loop reads CASSYQGARGYTF. CDR3 DNA: TGTGCCAGCAGTTATCAGGGGGCGCGGGGCTACACCTTC.